This T cell receptor beta chain comes out of a study of cytomegalovirus exposure and HLA in healthy donors. Study-level findings and limits: Upon later analysis, TCR association rates were observed to vary by HLA locus, being highest for DRB1 and lowest for HLA-C.

With regard to this clone: What it recognizes is unknown.

In the PCR, 60 Vbeta and 13 Jbeta primers were used. Assay used: immunoSEQ multiplex PCR; TCRdb lists only in-frame clones, some missing. Of around 160,000 clones listed, approximately 71% are singletons. Per the germline V gene, CDR1 is MNHNY and CDR2 is SVGAGI (reference sequence). CDR3 length: 12 amino acids. The J segment lost 6 bases and the V segment lost 6 bases, leaving 4 bases of the junction unmatched. Whereas donors were nominally healthy upon sampling, unrecorded immune exposures were probable. This sequence originates from a male donor in good health and CMV-seronegative. The source material was PBMCs. The J gene is TRBJ1-2, the V gene TRBV6-6, with 7 bases identical to TRBD1. DNA for the CDR3: TGTGCCAGCAGGACAGGGAAAGATGGCTACACCTTC. Its translation is CASRTGKDGYTF.